The next 10 T cell receptor beta chains were all read from a single sample in a study of CD8 T cells in ankylosing spondylitis. Study-wide results and limits: A motif of 8 or 9 highly homologous TCR beta variants was seen as apparently characteristic of ankylosing spondylitis blood.

TCRdb analysed the 5' RACE reads with MiXCR anew, one entry per CDR3 protein. The sample has fewer than 650,000 distinct CDR3 sequences; about an eighth are singletons. The antigens of these receptors remain unknown. Source material: blood, either unsorted or a sorted T cell fraction (not recorded which). The origin of the receptors is a male donor with ankylosing spondylitis.

This clonotype has only a few counts. The chain links TRBV20-1 to TRBJ2-6; D is uncertain. Trimming took off 3 bases at V and 0 bases at J, with 15 bases between the two ends. Germline-derived CDR1 and CDR2 are DFQATT and SNEGSKA (reference sequence). CDR3 length: 17 amino acids. The CDR3 protein is CSASLPGELSGANVLTF. CDR3 coding DNA: TGCAGTGCTAGTCTCCCCGGAGAGCTCTCTGGGGCCAACGTCCTGACTTTC.

The chain employs TRBV18 and TRBJ1-2; a weak D match, TRBD1 (5 bases). The CDR3 spans 15 residues. Deletions cut 3 bases from V and 2 bases from J, with 13 bases between. Looked up from germline, CDR1 is KGHSH and CDR2 is LQKENI. CDR3 amino acids: CASSPLGDRNYGYTF. The DNA for the CDR3 is TGTGCCAGCTCACCCCTGGGAGACAGAAACTATGGCTACACCTTC.

In this sample, this clonotype turned up a few times. The V gene is TRBV11-3, the J gene TRBJ2-1; D is possibly TRBD2 (6 bases). CDR1 is SGHNT, CDR2 YENEEA, per germline. The CDR3 runs 15 residues. The V end lost 4 bases, the J end lost 9 bases, and 19 bases lay between the germline ends. In nucleotides, the CDR3 is TGTGCCAGCAGCTCCCCCTCCGGGAGAGTAGGTGAGCAGTTCTTC. It is translated as CASSSPSGRVGEQFF.

This chain joins TRBV5-6 and TRBJ2-3; tentatively, D is TRBD1 (5 bases). V lost 0 bases and J 2 bases, leaving 16 bases between the germline ends. This CDR3 spans 17 amino acids. The germline gives CDR1 SGHDT, CDR2 YYEEEE. The CDR3 coding sequence is TGTGCCAGCAGCTTGGCCATGGCAGGGTCTCCCACAGATACGCAGTATTTT. It yields the protein CASSLAMAGSPTDTQYF.

This clonotype has only a few counts. This chain links TRBV20-1 with TRBJ2-7; TRBD1 aligns across 7 bases. Germline V lookup: CDR1 DFQATT, CDR2 SNEGSKA (reference sequence). V was clipped by 0 bases and J by 2 bases; unmatched bases: 4. The CDR3 totals 14 residues. The DNA for the CDR3 is TGCAGTGCTAGAGATCTGGACAGGCCCTACGAGCAGTACTTC. As protein: CSARDLDRPYEQYF.

V usage is TRBV9 and J usage is TRBJ2-3; D may be TRBD1 or TRBD2 (5 bases each). CDR1 and CDR2 (germline): SGDLS, YYNGEE. V lost 0 bases to trimming and J lost 1 base, with 15 bases between them. This CDR3 comprises 17 residues. The CDR3 DNA follows: TGTGCCAGCAGCGTAGCGGGGACCAACGTCGGCACAGATACGCAGTATTTT. Protein sequence: CASSVAGTNVGTDTQYF.

The rearrangement joins TRBV12-3 or TRBV12-4 to TRBJ1-1; D ambiguous. Trimming left V 7 bases short and J 0 bases short, with 12 bases between. The CDR3 loop spans 14 amino acids. This chain's CDR3 is CASNSRWLNTEAFF. As DNA, the CDR3 is TGTGCCAGCAATTCACGCTGGTTGAACACTGAAGCTTTCTTT.

This rearrangement joins TRBV7-8 to TRBJ2-5; 9 nucleotides align to TRBD1. The germline V gene encodes CDR1 SGHVS and CDR2 FQNEAQ. V gave up 6 bases and J gave up 4 bases; unmatched junction bases: 3. The CDR3 covers 13 residues. The chain's CDR3 is CASSPDRGETQYF. CDR3 DNA: TGTGCCAGCAGTCCGGACAGGGGAGAGACCCAGTACTTC.

This clonotype showed up just a few times. The chain uses TRBV11-2 and TRBJ2-2; maybe TRBD2 (6 bases). The germline CDR1 and CDR2 sequences are SGHAT and FQNNGV. The V gene lost 0 bases and the J gene lost 1 base, with 6 bases spanning the gap. The CDR3 runs to 15 residues. The CDR3 DNA sequence: TGTGCCAGCAGCTTAGAGGGACTGAACACCGGGGAGCTGTTTTTT. Protein: CASSLEGLNTGELFF.

The chain employs TRBV2 and TRBJ1-1; 8 nucleotides agree with TRBD1. There are 14 residues in the CDR3. CDR1 and CDR2 from the germline V gene are SNHLY and FYNNEI. J was trimmed by 4 bases and V by 7 bases; bases with no gene match: 8. The CDR3 protein is CASNRQGRGTEAFF. For the CDR3, the DNA is TGTGCCAGCAACCGACAGGGGAGGGGCACTGAAGCTTTCTTT.